This paragraph covers one T cell receptor (beta chain) sequence. The antigen is unknown. It was with 60 Vbeta and 13 Jbeta primers that the PCR ran. Measured with immunoSEQ multiplex PCR; TCRdb has only the in-frame clones, and not every one. The sample lists 150,000 to 200,000 clones, around 80% occurring once. The germline V gene has CDR1 MGHRA and CDR2 YSYEKL. Unmatched junction bases numbered 2, after V lost 1 base and J lost 0 bases. The CDR3 consists of 17 residues. This record comes from a study of cytomegalovirus exposure and HLA in healthy donors. Regarding the study as a whole: Productive rates of about 90% or about 30% were seen for most TCR beta V segments in an earlier analysis.

The gene calls are TRBV4-1 and TRBJ2-6, with TRBD2 matching 8 bases. The sequence derives from a man aged 18 to 30 in good health and CMV-seronegative. The sequenced sample was PBMCs. The CDR3 is CASSQAAGASGANVLTF. As DNA, the CDR3 is TGCGCCAGCAGCCAAGCAGCGGGGGCCTCTGGGGCCAACGTCCTGACTTTC.